This TCR beta chain was documented in a study of patients and donors after allogeneic stem cell transplantation. The sample holds a few counts of this clonotype. Via MiXCR, TCRdb re-called the RT-PCR reads, giving one row per CDR3 protein. The sample has approximately 61,000 distinct CDR3 sequences, roughly 15% seen once; the top ten hold around 30%. Looked up from germline, CDR1 is SGHTA and CDR2 is FQGTGA. The ends were cut back, 3 bases at V and 1 base at J, with 16 bases in the middle. This CDR3 region has 17 residues. The TCR sequence derives from a human donor who was either an allogeneic HSCT recipient or a stem cell or donor lymphocyte infusion donor (not recorded which). It is not recorded whose cells these are; they may come from a transplant donor. V is TRBV7-3 and J is TRBJ2-1; D remains ambiguous. What was sequenced was blood, either unsorted or a sorted T cell fraction (not recorded which). CDR3 bases: TGTGCCAGCAGCTTGGGGTTGGAAGCGAGTTCCTACAATGAGCAGTTCTTC. Translation: CASSLGLEASSYNEQFF.